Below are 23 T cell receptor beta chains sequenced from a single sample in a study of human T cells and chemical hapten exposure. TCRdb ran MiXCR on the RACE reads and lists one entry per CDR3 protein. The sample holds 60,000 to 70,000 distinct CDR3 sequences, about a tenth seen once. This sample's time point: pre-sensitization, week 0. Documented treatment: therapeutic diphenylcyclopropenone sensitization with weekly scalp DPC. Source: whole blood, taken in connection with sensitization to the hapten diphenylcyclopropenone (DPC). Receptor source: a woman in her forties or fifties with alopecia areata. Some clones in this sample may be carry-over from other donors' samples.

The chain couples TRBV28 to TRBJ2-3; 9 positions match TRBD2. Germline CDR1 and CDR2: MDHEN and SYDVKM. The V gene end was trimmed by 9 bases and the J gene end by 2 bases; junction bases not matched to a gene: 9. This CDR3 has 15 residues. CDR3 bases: TGTGCCAGTACGTCCGGGACTAGCCTCACAGATACGCAGTATTTT. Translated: CASTSGTSLTDTQYF.

CDR3 protein: CASSLPGTQETQYF. Written as DNA, the CDR3 is TGTGCCAGCAGTTTACCCGGGACACAAGAGACCCAGTACTTC. The chain carries TRBV12-3 or TRBV12-4 and TRBJ2-5; maybe TRBD1 (6 bases). The CDR3 runs 14 residues. Trimming took off 2 bases at V and 2 bases at J, with 9 bases between the two ends.

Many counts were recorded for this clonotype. This CDR3 reads CSAQQPGQGANTEAFF. CDR3 in DNA: TGCAGTGCTCAACAGCCGGGACAGGGCGCAAACACTGAAGCTTTCTTT. The V gene is TRBV20-1, the J gene TRBJ1-1, with 9 bases matching TRBD1. CDR3 length equals 16 residues. V shed 5 bases and J 2 bases; nucleotides not matched to a gene: 12. Germline V gene lookup returns CDR1 DFQATT and CDR2 SNEGSKA (reference sequence).

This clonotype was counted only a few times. CDR3 in amino acids: CASSQEATGEAFF. In nucleotides, the CDR3 is TGTGCCAGCTCGCAAGAAGCGACAGGGGAAGCTTTCTTT. This chain links TRBV18 with TRBJ1-1; 7 bases match TRBD1. The CDR3 loop spans 13 amino acids. Germline lookup yields CDR1 KGHSH and CDR2 LQKENI. Germline trimming cut 6 bases from V and 8 bases from J; bases unmatched to any gene: 9.

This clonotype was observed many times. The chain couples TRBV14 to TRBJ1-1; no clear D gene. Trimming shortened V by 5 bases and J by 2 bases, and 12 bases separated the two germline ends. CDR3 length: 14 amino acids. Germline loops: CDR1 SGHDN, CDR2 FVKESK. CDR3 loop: CASSESQINTEAFF. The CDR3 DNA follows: TGTGCCAGCAGCGAATCACAGATCAACACTGAAGCTTTCTTT.

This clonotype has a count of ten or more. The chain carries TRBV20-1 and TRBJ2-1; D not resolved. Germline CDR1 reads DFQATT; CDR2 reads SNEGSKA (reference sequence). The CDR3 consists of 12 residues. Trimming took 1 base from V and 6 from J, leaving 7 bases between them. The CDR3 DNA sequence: TGCAGTGCTAGAGGGCCCTTCAATGAGCAGTTCTTC. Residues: CSARGPFNEQFF.

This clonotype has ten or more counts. The CDR3 is CASSPGSYGGTDTQYF. The DNA of the CDR3 is TGCGCCAGCAGCCCCGGGTCTTATGGTGGCACAGATACGCAGTATTTT. The chain couples TRBV4-3 to TRBJ2-3, with D unclear. The CDR3 covers 16 residues. CDR1 LGHNA and CDR2 YSLEER come from the germline V gene. Trimming left V 4 bases short and J 1 base short, with 15 bases between.

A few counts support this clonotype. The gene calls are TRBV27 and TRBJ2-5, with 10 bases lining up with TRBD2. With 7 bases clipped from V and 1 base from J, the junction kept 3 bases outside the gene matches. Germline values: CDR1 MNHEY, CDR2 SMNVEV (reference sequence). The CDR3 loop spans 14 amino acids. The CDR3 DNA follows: TGTGCCAGCAAAAAGCGGGGGGGCCAAGAGACCCAGTACTTC. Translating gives CASKKRGGQETQYF.

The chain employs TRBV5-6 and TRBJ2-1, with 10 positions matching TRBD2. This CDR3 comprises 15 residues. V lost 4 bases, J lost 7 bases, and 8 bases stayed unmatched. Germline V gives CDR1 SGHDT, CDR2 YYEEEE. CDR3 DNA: TGTGCCAGCAGCGGGCAACGACTAGCGGGTAATGAGCAGTTCTTC. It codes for CASSGQRLAGNEQFF.

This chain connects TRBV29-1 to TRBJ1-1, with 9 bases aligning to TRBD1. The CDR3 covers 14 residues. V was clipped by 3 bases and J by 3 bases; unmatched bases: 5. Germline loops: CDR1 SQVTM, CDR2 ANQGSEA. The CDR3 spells CSVEGTGRDTEAFF. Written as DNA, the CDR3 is TGCAGCGTTGAGGGGACAGGGCGAGACACTGAAGCTTTCTTT.

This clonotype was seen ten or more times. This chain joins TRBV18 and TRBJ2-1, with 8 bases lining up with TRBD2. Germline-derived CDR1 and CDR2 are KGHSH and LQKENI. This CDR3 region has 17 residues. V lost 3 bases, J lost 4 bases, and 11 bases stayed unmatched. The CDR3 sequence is CASSPGASGPPYNEQFF. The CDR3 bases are TGTGCCAGCTCACCGGGGGCTAGCGGGCCCCCTTACAATGAGCAGTTCTTC.

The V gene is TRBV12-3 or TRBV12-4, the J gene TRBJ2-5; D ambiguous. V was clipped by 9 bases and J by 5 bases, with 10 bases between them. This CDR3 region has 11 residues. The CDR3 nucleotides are TGTGCCAGTAAAATTGGGGAGACCCAGTACTTC. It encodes CASKIGETQYF.

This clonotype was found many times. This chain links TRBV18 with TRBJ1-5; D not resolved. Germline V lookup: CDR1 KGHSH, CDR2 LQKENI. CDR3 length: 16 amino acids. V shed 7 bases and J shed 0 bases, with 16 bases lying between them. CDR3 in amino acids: CASLHSLELSNQPQHF. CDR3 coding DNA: TGTGCCAGCTTACATTCTTTGGAGCTTAGCAATCAGCCCCAGCATTTT.

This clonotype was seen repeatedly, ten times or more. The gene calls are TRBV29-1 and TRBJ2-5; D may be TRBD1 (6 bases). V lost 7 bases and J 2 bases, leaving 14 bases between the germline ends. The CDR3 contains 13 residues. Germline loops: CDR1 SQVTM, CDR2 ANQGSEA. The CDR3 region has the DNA TGCAGCGCACCCCAGGGGATTCAAGAGACCCAGTACTTC. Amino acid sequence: CSAPQGIQETQYF. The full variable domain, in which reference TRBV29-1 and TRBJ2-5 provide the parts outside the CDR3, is SAVISQKPSRDICQRGTSLTIQCQVDSQVTMMFWYRQQPGQSLTLIATANQGSEATYESGFVIDKFPISRPNLTFSTLTVSNMSPEDSSIYLCSAPQGIQETQYFGPGTRLLVL.

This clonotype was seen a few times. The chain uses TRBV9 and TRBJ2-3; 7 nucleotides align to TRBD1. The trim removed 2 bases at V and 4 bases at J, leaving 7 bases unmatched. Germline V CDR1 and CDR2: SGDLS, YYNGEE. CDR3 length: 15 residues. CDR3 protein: CASSVLQGPPDTQYF. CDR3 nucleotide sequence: TGTGCCAGCAGCGTTTTACAGGGGCCTCCAGATACGCAGTATTTT. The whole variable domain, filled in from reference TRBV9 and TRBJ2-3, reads DSGVTQTPKHLITATGQRVTLRCSPRSGDLSVYWYQQSLDQGLQFLIQYYNGEERAKGNILERFSAQQFPDLHSELNLSSLELGDSALYFCASSVLQGPPDTQYFGPGTRLTVL.

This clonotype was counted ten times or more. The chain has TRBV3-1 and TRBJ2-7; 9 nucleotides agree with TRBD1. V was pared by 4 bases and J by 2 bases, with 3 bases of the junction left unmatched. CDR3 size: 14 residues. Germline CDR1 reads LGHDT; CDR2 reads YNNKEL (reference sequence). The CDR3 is CASSRGQGPYEQYF. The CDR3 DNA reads TGTGCCAGCAGCCGAGGACAGGGGCCCTACGAGCAGTACTTC.

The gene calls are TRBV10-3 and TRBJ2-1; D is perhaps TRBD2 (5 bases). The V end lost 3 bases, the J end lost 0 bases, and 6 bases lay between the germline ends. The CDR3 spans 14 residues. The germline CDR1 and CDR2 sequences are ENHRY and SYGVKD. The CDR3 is CAISEGGSYNEQFF. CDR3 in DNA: TGTGCCATCAGTGAAGGAGGCTCCTACAATGAGCAGTTCTTC.

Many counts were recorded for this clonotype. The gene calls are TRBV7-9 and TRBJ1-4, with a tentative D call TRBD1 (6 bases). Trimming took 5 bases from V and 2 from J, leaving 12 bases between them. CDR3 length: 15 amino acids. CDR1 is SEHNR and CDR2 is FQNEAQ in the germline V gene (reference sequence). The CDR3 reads CASSGTRGTNEKLFF. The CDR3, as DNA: TGTGCCAGCAGCGGAACGAGGGGGACTAATGAAAAACTGTTTTTT.

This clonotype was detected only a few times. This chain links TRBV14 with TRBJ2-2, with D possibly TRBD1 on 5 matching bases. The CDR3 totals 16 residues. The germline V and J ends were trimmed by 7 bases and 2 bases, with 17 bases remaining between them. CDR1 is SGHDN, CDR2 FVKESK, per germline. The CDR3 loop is CASTPRATVNTGELFF. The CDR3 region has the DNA TGTGCCAGCACACCGAGAGCGACAGTCAACACCGGGGAGCTGTTTTTT.

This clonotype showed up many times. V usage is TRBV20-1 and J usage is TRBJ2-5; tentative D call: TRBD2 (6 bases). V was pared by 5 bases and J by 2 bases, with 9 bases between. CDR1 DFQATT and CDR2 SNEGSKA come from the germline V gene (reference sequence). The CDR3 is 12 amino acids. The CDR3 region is CSAQRGQETQYF. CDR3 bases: TGCAGTGCTCAACGGGGGCAAGAGACCCAGTACTTC.

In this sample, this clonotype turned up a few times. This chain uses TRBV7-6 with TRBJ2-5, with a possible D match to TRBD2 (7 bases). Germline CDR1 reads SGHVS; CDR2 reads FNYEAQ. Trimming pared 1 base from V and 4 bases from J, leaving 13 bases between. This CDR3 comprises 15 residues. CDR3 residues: CASSLGPGGRETQYF. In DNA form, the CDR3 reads TGTGCCAGCAGCTTAGGGCCGGGGGGCCGAGAGACCCAGTACTTC. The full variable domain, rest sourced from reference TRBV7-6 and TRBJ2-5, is GAGVSQSPRYKVTKRGQDVALRCDPISGHVSLYWYRQALGQGPEFLTYFNYEAQQDKSGLPNDRFSAERPEGSISTLTIQRTEQRDSAMYRCASSLGPGGRETQYFGPGTRLLVL.

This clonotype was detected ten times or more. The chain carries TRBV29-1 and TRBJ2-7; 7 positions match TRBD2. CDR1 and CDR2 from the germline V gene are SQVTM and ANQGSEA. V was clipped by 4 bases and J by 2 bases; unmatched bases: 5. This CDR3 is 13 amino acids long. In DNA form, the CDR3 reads TGCAGCGTTGCGGCGGGAGTGACCTACGAGCAGTACTTC. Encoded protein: CSVAAGVTYEQYF.

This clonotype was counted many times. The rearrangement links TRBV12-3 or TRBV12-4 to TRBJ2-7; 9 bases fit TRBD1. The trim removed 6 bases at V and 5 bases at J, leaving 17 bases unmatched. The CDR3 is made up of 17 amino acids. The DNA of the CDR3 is TGTGCCAGCAGCAGTGATCTTCCGGACAGGGGAAAGGACGAGCAGTACTTC. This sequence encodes CASSSDLPDRGKDEQYF.